This TCR beta chain was identified in a study of blood T cell repertoires in COVID-19. Study-level information: Some COVID-19 samples were acute and others convalescent; all came from the United States, Italy and Spain. In each case, the material was cDNA or gDNA derived from T cells, B-cell-depleted T cells, or PBMCs.

Deletions cut 2 bases from V and 0 bases from J, with 8 bases between. Germline CDR1 MNHEY, CDR2 SMNVEV (reference sequence). CDR3 length: 14 residues. In the original processing: Reference gene primer amplification in the assay estimated nucleated cell counts. TCRdb's table, derived via immunoSEQ multiplex PCR, lists solely in-frame clones and lacks some. The V and J calls and clone size were taken over from that table, and D and trimming were inferred from the DNA. The data contain some 150,000 clones, 87% of them singletons. This TCR derives from a woman in her sixties or seventies who had recovered from COVID-19. The chain couples TRBV27 to TRBJ2-7; the D is unclear. Sequencing used peripheral blood. The CDR3 DNA sequence: TGTGCCAGCAGTTTACGCTGGAGCTCCTACGAGCAGTACTTC. It is translated as CASSLRWSSYEQYF.